This entry describes one T cell receptor (beta chain). The data belong to a study of T cells in Graves' hyperthyroidism and ophthalmopathy. Using RNA transcripts as the source, TCR beta CDR3 regions were amplified. HTBI primers drove first-round RT-PCR of the TCR CDR3. TCRdb itself ran the multiplex PCR reads through MiXCR, one entry per CDR3 protein. This sample has some 140,000 distinct CDR3 sequences; more than 20% occur once, and the top ten carry roughly 73%. CDR3 length: 18 amino acids. Per germline, CDR1 SEHNR and CDR2 FQNEAQ (reference sequence). Trimming shortened V by 1 base and J by 4 bases, and 20 bases separated the two germline ends. Patients between 18 and 65 years old had hyperthyroidism, newly diagnosed and lasting under 2 months. Uncontrolled infections, other autoimmune diseases, pregnancy or lactation led to exclusion of patients. Source material for PBMCs was 10 ml fresh peripheral blood.

This chain connects TRBV7-9 to TRBJ2-1, with D perhaps being TRBD1 or TRBD2 (6 bases each). This TCR was recovered from a woman between 45 and 65 years old with Graves' hyperthyroidism that later progressed to Graves' ophthalmopathy. Sequencing was done on a sample of blood. Here the CDR3 reads CASSLVWQGGNLYNEQFF. The CDR3 DNA reads TGTGCCAGCAGCTTAGTATGGCAAGGGGGGAACCTATACAATGAGCAGTTCTTC.